Reported below is one TCR beta chain. Its antigen is currently unknown. The source of the sample is a study of OX40 agonist ivuxolimab in advanced cancers. Study overall: With a range of roughly 23 to 90, age averaged roughly 61 years, and 75% to 90% were male. Study-level findings and limits: It was not determined which antigens were specifically recognized by the peripheral T cells that had undergone clonal expansion. Low normalized T-cell clonal expansion was also seen in some nonresponders.

TCRdb's copy holds only in-frame clones and misses some; the assay was immunoSEQ multiplex PCR. Of tens of thousands of clones listed, over 85% are singletons. Germline CDR1 reads SEHNR; CDR2 reads FQNEAQ (reference sequence). V lost 5 bases, J lost 5 bases, and 19 bases lay in between. CDR3 length equals 15 residues. The clonotype was recovered from an adult with an advanced solid tumor such as melanoma, head and neck, liver or kidney cancer. The sequences come from CD4+ or CD8+ T cells sorted from blood, collected in a trial of the OX40 agonist ivuxolimab. V usage is TRBV7-9 and J usage is TRBJ2-7; either TRBD1 or TRBD2 may fit D (5 bases each). CDR3 DNA: TGTGCCAGCAGCAAAACCGGGACCCAGGGCGACGAGCAGTACTTC. It codes for CASSKTGTQGDEQYF.